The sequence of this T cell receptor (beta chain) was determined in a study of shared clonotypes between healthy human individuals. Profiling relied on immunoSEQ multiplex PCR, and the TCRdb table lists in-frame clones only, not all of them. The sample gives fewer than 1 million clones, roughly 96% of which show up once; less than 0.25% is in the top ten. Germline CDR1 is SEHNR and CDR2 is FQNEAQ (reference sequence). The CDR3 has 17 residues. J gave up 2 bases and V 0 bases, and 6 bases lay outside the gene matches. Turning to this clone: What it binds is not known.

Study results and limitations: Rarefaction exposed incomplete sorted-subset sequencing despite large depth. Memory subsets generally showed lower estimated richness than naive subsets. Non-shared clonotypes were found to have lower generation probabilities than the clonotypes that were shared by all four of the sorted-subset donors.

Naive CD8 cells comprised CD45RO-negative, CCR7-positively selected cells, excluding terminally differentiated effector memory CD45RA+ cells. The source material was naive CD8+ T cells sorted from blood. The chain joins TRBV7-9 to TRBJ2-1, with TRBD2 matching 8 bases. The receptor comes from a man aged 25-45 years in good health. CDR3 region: CASSLAAQREPYNEQFF. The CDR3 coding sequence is TGTGCCAGCAGCTTAGCCGCTCAGCGGGAGCCCTACAATGAGCAGTTCTTC.